A selection of T cell receptor beta chains follows, all from one sample in a study of glioma-infiltrating T cells after dendritic cell vaccination. The protocol was immunoSEQ multiplex PCR, while the TCRdb copy is restricted to in-frame clones and leaves out a portion. The data contain almost 90,000 clones, 75% to 90% of them singletons. The sample consisted of blood, taken after dendritic cell vaccination. The receptor source for this set is a human donor with glioblastoma. CDR3s include the opening cysteine and the closing phenylalanine or tryptophan. The D gene is left open where the match is weak. Clone size appears in some rows only: once, few, many, or a class for an expanded clone.

>TRBJ2-1|TRBV30|once|TRBD2
TGTGCTTGGCAACTCGACAACGGGCTAGCGGGGGGTGAGCAGTTCTTC
CAWQLDNGLAGGEQFF
>TRBJ1-2|TRBV6-5|-|-
TGTGCCAGCAGTTACGACAGGAAAAGGGGCTACACCTTC
CASSYDRKRGYTF
>TRBJ2-2|TRBV7-3|-|TRBD2
TGTGCCAGCAGCCACGGGACTAGCGGGGTGAACACCGGGGAGCTGTTTTTT
CASSHGTSGVNTGELFF
>TRBJ1-2|TRBV5-4|-|-
TGTGCCAGCAGCTTGGTGGGTCTCCAGGGGATCTATGGCTACACCTTC
CASSLVGLQGIYGYTF
>TRBJ1-6|TRBV4-1|-|-
TGCGCCAGCAGCCAAGTTAGGCTCAGGGAAAGGTCCTATAATTCACCCCTCCACTTT
CASSQVRLRERSYNSPLHF
>TRBJ1-2|TRBV5-1|-|-
TGCGCCAGCAGCGAGGGGGACGGCTTTAACTATGGCTACACCTTC
CASSEGDGFNYGYTF
>TRBJ1-2|TRBV7-8|-|-
TGTGCCAGCAGTTCCGGACGGGAAACCTATGGCTACACCTTC
CASSSGRETYGYTF
>TRBJ2-3|TRBV5-1|-|-
TGCGCCAGCAGCTTGGGAGGAGCCCGAGATACGCAGTATTTT
CASSLGGARDTQYF
>TRBJ1-1|TRBV7-8|once|-
TGTGCCAGCAGCTTAATGGGGGGGCGAGACACTGAAGCTTTCTTT
CASSLMGGRDTEAFF
>TRBJ1-2|TRBV18|-|-
TGTGCCAGCTCACCATCGGCGGAATATGGCTACACCTTC
CASSPSAEYGYTF
>TRBJ1-1|TRBV12-5|-|-
TGTGCTAGTGCTTTCGGAGGGAGTGAAGCTTTCTTT
CASAFGGSEAFF
>TRBJ2-5|TRBV5-1|-|-
TGCGCCAGCAGCTTGGACGCAGGCGAGACCCAGTACTTC
CASSLDAGETQYF
>TRBJ1-1|TRBV28|-|TRBD1
TGTGCCAGCAGTTTGACAGGGAAGTCTGAAGCTTTCTTT
CASSLTGKSEAFF
>TRBJ1-2|TRBV5-1|once|-
TGCGCCAGCAGCTCCGGGGGACCCGATGGCTACACCTTC
CASSSGGPDGYTF
>TRBJ1-4|TRBV7-9|-|TRBD1
TGTGCCAGCAGCCCAAATACAGGGGAGGTTGAAAAACTGTTTTTT
CASSPNTGEVEKLFF
>TRBJ1-1|TRBV7-2|-|TRBD1
TGTGCCAGCGATCGAGGGGGCGGTTGGACTGAAGCTTTCTTT
CASDRGGGWTEAFF
>TRBJ2-3|TRBV27|-|-
TGTGCCAGCAGTGGCGCAGACTACGATACGCAGTATTTT
CASSGADYDTQYF
>TRBJ2-2|TRBV9|-|-
TGTGCCAGCAGCCAAGACAGCGGGGAGCTGTTTTTT
CASSQDSGELFF
>TRBJ1-1|TRBV6-5|once|TRBD1
TGTGCCAGCAGTCCGACAGGGGAGAACACTGAAGCTTTCTTT
CASSPTGENTEAFF
>TRBJ1-1|TRBV6-5|-|-
TGTGCCAGCAGTTACTCCCCCCAAGGGGTCACTGAAGCTTTCTTT
CASSYSPQGVTEAFF